The 21 T cell receptor beta chains below all came from one sample that was sequenced in a study of OX40 agonist ivuxolimab in advanced cancers. Some clones are missing from TCRdb's copy, which holds only in-frame ones; the method was immunoSEQ multiplex PCR. The sample shows 50,000 to 75,000 clones, roughly 88% of them seen only once. The sample here was CD4+ or CD8+ T cells sorted from blood, taken in a trial of the OX40 agonist ivuxolimab. The origin of the receptors is an adult with an advanced solid tumor such as melanoma, head and neck, liver or kidney cancer.

The chain combines TRBV5-1 with TRBJ2-5; the D gene is possibly TRBD2 (5 bases). Germline lookup yields CDR1 SGHRS and CDR2 YFSETQ. The CDR3 runs 14 residues. V was clipped by 0 bases and J by 2 bases, with 8 bases between them. CDR3 protein: CASSLDPGQETQYF. Here the CDR3 DNA reads TGCGCCAGCAGCTTGGACCCGGGGCAAGAGACCCAGTACTTC.

The count of this clone is one. For the CDR3, the DNA is TGTGCCAGCAGCTTAATAGGGGGCTCCTACAATGAGCAGTTCTTC. Protein sequence: CASSLIGGSYNEQFF. V usage is TRBV11-3 and J usage is TRBJ2-1; D is perhaps TRBD1 (6 bases). Trimming removed 2 bases from V and 0 bases from J, with 8 bases in between. The CDR3 sequence is 15 residues long. The germline V gene encodes CDR1 SGHNT and CDR2 YENEEA.

This clone was recorded a few times. The chain joins TRBV27 to TRBJ2-5; 9 bases match TRBD2. The germline gives CDR1 MNHEY, CDR2 SMNVEV (reference sequence). This CDR3 spans 17 amino acids. With 2 bases clipped from V and 2 bases from J, the junction kept 9 bases outside the gene matches. CDR3 loop: CASSLLHTTSGQETQYF. CDR3 coding DNA: TGTGCCAGCAGTTTACTCCATACGACTAGCGGACAAGAGACCCAGTACTTC.

In regard to this clone: Other DNA sequences of this sample code for an identical CDR3. V gene TRBV5-1 combines with J gene TRBJ2-5; 11 bases agree with TRBD2. Germline V gives CDR1 SGHRS, CDR2 YFSETQ. This CDR3 contains 15 residues. J was trimmed by 1 base and V by 4 bases; bases with no gene match: 3. This chain's CDR3 is CASSLGTSGQETQYF. CDR3 sequence (DNA): TGCGCCAGCAGCCTCGGGACTAGCGGCCAAGAGACCCAGTACTTC.

This clone came up once. The chain joins TRBV2 to TRBJ2-7; TRBD1 or TRBD2 may be the D gene (5 bases each). The germline V gene encodes CDR1 SNHLY and CDR2 FYNNEI. The CDR3 is 15 amino acids. Trimming pared 6 bases from V and 6 bases from J, leaving 21 bases between. The CDR3 here is CASRELRDPTTEQYF. DNA of the CDR3: TGTGCCAGCAGAGAGCTCCGGGACCCCACGACCGAGCAGTACTTC. Together with reference TRBV2 and TRBJ2-7, the CDR3 gives the full variable domain: EPEVTQTPSHQVTQMGQEVILRCVPISNHLYFYWYRQILGQKVEFLVSFYNNEISEKSEIFDDQFSVERPDGSNFTLKIRSTKLEDSAMYFCASRELRDPTTEQYFGPGTRLTVT.

The chain couples TRBV2 to TRBJ2-3; 15 bases map to TRBD2. The CDR3 contains 16 residues. Germline CDR1 is SNHLY and CDR2 is FYNNEI. V shed 7 bases, J shed 5 bases, and the junction held 7 bases outside the gene matches. CDR3 in DNA: TGTGCCAGCATTAAGGGACTAGCGGGAGGAAAAGATACGCAGTATTTT. This codes for CASIKGLAGGKDTQYF.

V usage is TRBV9 and J usage is TRBJ2-5; 8 bases line up with TRBD2. CDR3 length equals 17 residues. CDR1 and CDR2 from the germline V gene are SGDLS and YYNGEE. J was trimmed by 1 base and V by 3 bases; bases with no gene match: 11. DNA of the CDR3: TGTGCCAGCAGCGAGGACCCCCCAGCGGGAGCCCAAGAGACCCAGTACTTC. It specifies CASSEDPPAGAQETQYF. The variable domain in full, with the rest retrieved from reference TRBV9 and TRBJ2-5, is DSGVTQTPKHLITATGQRVTLRCSPRSGDLSVYWYQQSLDQGLQFLIQYYNGEERAKGNILERFSAQQFPDLHSELNLSSLELGDSALYFCASSEDPPAGAQETQYFGPGTRLLVL.

This chain connects TRBV4-1 to TRBJ2-6; possible D gene TRBD1, 6 bases. The CDR3 is made up of 20 amino acids. The germline V and J ends were trimmed by 2 bases and 0 bases, with 20 bases remaining between them. The germline CDR1 and CDR2 sequences are MGHRA and YSYEKL. The CDR3, as DNA: TGCGCCAGCAGCCAACGGGAACCCCGGGACATCGGCTCTGGGGCCAACGTCCTGACTTTC. Protein: CASSQREPRDIGSGANVLTF.

The V and J genes are TRBV6-5 and TRBJ2-5, with unresolved D. Germline CDR1 reads MNHEY; CDR2 reads SVGAGI. Trimming pared 0 bases from V and 2 bases from J, leaving 13 bases between. This CDR3 spans 16 amino acids. The CDR3 bases are TGTGCCAGCAGTTACTCGATTGTGGGTTTGCAAGAGACCCAGTACTTC. Translation: CASSYSIVGLQETQYF.

The genes are TRBV4-1 and TRBJ2-7, with a possible D match to TRBD1 (6 bases). The ends were cut back, 0 bases at V and 0 bases at J, with 9 bases in the middle. This CDR3 is built from 15 residues. The germline gives CDR1 MGHRA, CDR2 YSYEKL. The CDR3 sequence is CASSQESDSSYEQYF. In nucleotides, the CDR3 is TGCGCCAGCAGCCAAGAGTCGGACAGCTCCTACGAGCAGTACTTC.

The chain has TRBV7-3 and TRBJ2-7; 8 bases are shared with TRBD2. CDR3 length: 13 amino acids. The V and J ends lost 3 bases and 7 bases, in that order; junction bases with no gene match: 5. Germline CDR1 reads SGHTA; CDR2 reads FQGTGA. In DNA form, the CDR3 reads TGTGCCAGCAGCTTTCTGCGGGAGGATGAGCAGTACTTC. This encodes CASSFLREDEQYF.

The V call is TRBV4-2, the J call TRBJ2-2, with TRBD2 matching over 11 bases. Germline V lookup: CDR1 LGHNA, CDR2 YNFKEQ. The trim removed 0 bases at V and 6 bases at J, leaving 9 bases unmatched. CDR3 length: 18 residues. The CDR3 DNA reads as TGTGCCAGCAGCCAAGAGAGCCTAGCGGGAGGTATAGCCGGGGAGCTGTTTTTT. This translates into CASSQESLAGGIAGELFF.

The V call is TRBV29-1, the J call TRBJ1-2; the D is unclear. Trimming removed 4 bases from V and 8 bases from J, with 8 bases in between. The CDR3 runs to 10 residues. Germline assignment: CDR1 SQVTM and CDR2 ANQGSEA. The CDR3 DNA reads as TGCAGCGTTGGGGATCAGGGCTACACCTTC. Translating it yields CSVGDQGYTF.

The chain joins TRBV30 to TRBJ1-4; D perhaps matches TRBD1 (6 bases). V lost 0 bases and J 6 bases, leaving 11 bases between the germline ends. The CDR3 is made up of 14 amino acids. Germline CDR1 is GTSNPN and CDR2 is SVGIG (reference sequence). This chain's CDR3 is CAWSVPGAHEKLFF. DNA of the CDR3: TGTGCCTGGAGTGTCCCGGGGGCGCATGAAAAACTGTTTTTT.

This clone showed up just once. The V call is TRBV7-2, the J call TRBJ2-1, with 11 bases lining up with TRBD2. The J segment lost 6 bases and the V segment lost 5 bases, leaving 6 bases of the junction unmatched. CDR3 size: 15 residues. Germline CDR1 SGHTA, CDR2 FQGNSA. For the CDR3, the DNA is TGTGCCAGCAGCCGAACTAGCGGGAGTTTCAATGAGCAGTTCTTC. This sequence encodes CASSRTSGSFNEQFF.

The chain has TRBV7-9 and TRBJ1-4, with no clear D. The V gene's germline CDR1 is SEHNR and CDR2 FQNEAQ (reference sequence). This CDR3 comprises 15 residues. Trimming left V 1 base short and J 0 bases short, with 6 bases between. CDR3 in amino acids: CASSLEAATNEKLFF. CDR3 bases: TGTGCCAGCAGCTTAGAGGCAGCAACTAATGAAAAACTGTTTTTT.

The chain carries TRBV9 and TRBJ2-1; D is uncertain. This CDR3 has 14 residues. The ends were cut back, 4 bases at V and 6 bases at J, with 14 bases in the middle. Germline-derived CDR1 and CDR2 are SGDLS and YYNGEE. The CDR3 DNA sequence: TGTGCCAGCAGCCCTTATCCAGACCGCAATGAGCAGTTCTTC. Protein: CASSPYPDRNEQFF. The full variable domain, with the rest looked up from reference TRBV9 and TRBJ2-1, is DSGVTQTPKHLITATGQRVTLRCSPRSGDLSVYWYQQSLDQGLQFLIQYYNGEERAKGNILERFSAQQFPDLHSELNLSSLELGDSALYFCASSPYPDRNEQFFGPGTRLTVL.

The chain links TRBV6-5 to TRBJ1-3; TRBD1 agrees at 9 bases. Germline trimming cut 8 bases from V and 0 bases from J; bases unmatched to any gene: 5. Germline V gene lookup returns CDR1 MNHEY and CDR2 SVGAGI. The CDR3 is made up of 15 amino acids. Written as DNA, the CDR3 is TGTGCCAGCGGACAGGGGCCGGGCTCTGGAAACACCATATATTTT. Translating it yields CASGQGPGSGNTIYF.

V usage is TRBV6-6 and J usage is TRBJ1-1, with no clear D. Germline V gene lookup returns CDR1 MNHNY and CDR2 SVGAGI (reference sequence). The CDR3 is made up of 11 amino acids. The ends were cut back, 7 bases at V and 7 bases at J, with 10 bases in the middle. The DNA of the CDR3 is TGTGCCAGCACCGAGAACGGTGAAGCTTTCTTT. It is translated as CASTENGEAFF.

This chain uses TRBV7-9 with TRBJ1-2; no clear D. Germline V CDR1 and CDR2: SEHNR, FQNEAQ (reference sequence). V was pared by 5 bases and J by 4 bases, with 11 bases between. The length of the CDR3 is 13 residues. Here the CDR3 DNA reads TGTGCCAGCAGCAACCAGGCAGGCTATGGCTACACCTTC. Translation: CASSNQAGYGYTF.

This chain uses TRBV6-5 with TRBJ2-3; D might be TRBD2 (6 bases). V dropped 5 bases and J dropped 6 bases, with 15 bases sitting between them. CDR3 length: 14 amino acids. Looked up from germline, CDR1 is MNHEY and CDR2 is SVGAGI. CDR3 DNA sequence: TGTGCCAGCAGTGCCGGTGGCGGGGCTGATACGCAGTATTTT. This translates into CASSAGGGADTQYF.